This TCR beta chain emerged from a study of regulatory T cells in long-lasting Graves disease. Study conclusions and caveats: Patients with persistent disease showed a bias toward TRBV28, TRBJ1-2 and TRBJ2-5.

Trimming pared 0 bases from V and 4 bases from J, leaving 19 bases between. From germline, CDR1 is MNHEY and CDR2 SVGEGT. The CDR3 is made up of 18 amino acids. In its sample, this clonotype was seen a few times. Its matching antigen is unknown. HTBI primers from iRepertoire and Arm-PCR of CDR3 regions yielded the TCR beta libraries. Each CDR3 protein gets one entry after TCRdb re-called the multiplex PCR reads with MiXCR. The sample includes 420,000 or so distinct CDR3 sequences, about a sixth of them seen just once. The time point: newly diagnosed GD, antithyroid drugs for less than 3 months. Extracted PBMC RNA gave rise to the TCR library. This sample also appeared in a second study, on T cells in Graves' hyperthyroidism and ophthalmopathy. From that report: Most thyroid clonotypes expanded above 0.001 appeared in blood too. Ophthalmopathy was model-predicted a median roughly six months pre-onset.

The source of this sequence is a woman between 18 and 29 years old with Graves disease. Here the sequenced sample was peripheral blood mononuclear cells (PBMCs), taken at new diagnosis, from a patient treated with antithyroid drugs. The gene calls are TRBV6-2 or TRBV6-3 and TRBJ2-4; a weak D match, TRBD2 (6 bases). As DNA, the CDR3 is TGTGCCAGCAGTTACTCGGGGATGGGGGAGGCCCCAAAAAACATTCAGTACTTC. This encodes CASSYSGMGEAPKNIQYF.